This T cell receptor beta chain was sequenced in a study of blood T cells in healthy people across ages. Sample-barcoded 5' priming and a J-beta primer mix drove a second PCR of about 6 to 12 cycles. One entry per CDR3 protein results from TCRdb running MiXCR on the 5' RACE reads. This table holds hundreds of thousands of distinct CDR3 sequences, 24% found once. This CDR3 contains 13 residues. Germline-derived CDR1 and CDR2 are SQVTM and ANQGSEA. The V end was cut by 3 bases, the J end by 4 bases, with 12 bases between. This clonotype was detected only once. These data also formed part of another study, on T cells of mothers and their children. That paper adds: Three healthy Caucasian mothers and their six children were the donors. Related mother-child pairs shared slightly more overlap than unrelated pairs, but the difference was non-significant.

This TCR came from a boy aged 5-17 years in good health. The chain carries TRBV29-1 and TRBJ1-2, with a tentative D call TRBD1 (6 bases). The material sequenced was blood. CDR3 region: CSVDRQDLYGYTF. In DNA, the CDR3 is TGCAGCGTTGATCGACAGGACCTCTATGGCTACACCTTC.